Included here is one T cell receptor beta chain sequence, with context. The sample comes from a study of blood T cell repertoires in COVID-19. In the study overall: Acute-phase and convalescent COVID-19 samples originated in the United States, Italy and Spain. PBMCs, B-cell-depleted T cells, or T cells provided the cDNA or gDNA that made up the material.

In the original workflow: Amplification of reference gene primers provided the estimated nucleated cell counts. The assay was immunoSEQ multiplex PCR, and TCRdb's table has in-frame clones only and misses some. D and trimming were read from the DNA, whereas the V and J calls and clone size are those reported in that table. Among 120,000 to 150,000 clones, approximately 80% were seen once, and the ten largest hold around 35%. This CDR3 has 14 amino acids. CDR1 is SGHDN, CDR2 FVKESK, per germline. V was trimmed by 4 bases and J by 6 bases, leaving 10 bases between them. Specimen: peripheral blood. This sequence originates from a human donor in a cohort sampled during active COVID-19. This chain links TRBV14 with TRBJ1-6; D gene unclear. DNA of the CDR3: TGTGCCAGCAGCCCTGTGCTTAGTAATTCACCCCTCCACTTT. The encoded protein is CASSPVLSNSPLHF. Full variable domain (missing parts from reference TRBV14 and TRBJ1-6): EAGVTQFPSHSVIEKGQTVTLRCDPISGHDNLYWYRRVMGKEIKFLLHFVKESKQDESGMPNNRFLAERTGGTYSTLKVQPAELEDSGVYFCASSPVLSNSPLHFGNGTRLTVT.